These 17 T cell receptor beta chains originate from one sample sequenced in a study of blood T cells in healthy people across ages. For the second PCR, which ran for about 7 to 11 cycles, a sample-barcoded 5' primer and a J-beta primer mix were used. TCRdb passed the 5' RACE reads through MiXCR, listing each CDR3 protein once. The sample holds about 970,000 distinct CDR3 sequences; just over 50% are singletons and the top ten take around a fifth. The sequenced sample consisted of blood. Receptor source: a woman aged 55-69 years in good health.

This clonotype showed up just a few times. This chain uses TRBV5-1 with TRBJ2-3, with TRBD2 as a possible D gene (5 bases). The germline V gene has CDR1 SGHRS and CDR2 YFSETQ. V lost 0 bases, J lost 6 bases, and 14 bases lay in between. This CDR3 spans 15 amino acids. The CDR3 nucleotides are TGCGCCAGCAGCTTGGCCCGGGGTACCAGGGATACGCAGTATTTT. Residues: CASSLARGTRDTQYF.

This clonotype turned up a few times. The chain links TRBV4-2 to TRBJ1-2, with D maybe TRBD1 (6 bases). The germline gives CDR1 LGHNA, CDR2 YNFKEQ. The CDR3 contains 15 residues. Between the trimmed V and J ends, which lost 1 base and 8 bases, there was a span of 17 bases. CDR3 loop: CASSQAPDRIVGYTF. CDR3 bases: TGTGCCAGCAGCCAAGCCCCTGACAGGATTGTGGGCTACACCTTC.

This clonotype was recorded a few times. This chain connects TRBV5-1 to TRBJ1-1; no reliable D call. The CDR3 loop spans 12 amino acids. Germline CDR1 is SGHRS and CDR2 is YFSETQ. Trimming cost V 0 bases and J 8 bases, with 8 bases left between them. CDR3 protein: CASSLAGGEAFF. Here the CDR3 DNA reads TGCGCCAGCAGCTTGGCCGGCGGGGAAGCTTTCTTT.

This rearrangement joins TRBV24-1 to TRBJ2-7; 7 nucleotides agree with TRBD1. After removal of 11 bases from V and 4 bases from J, the junction contained 10 bases not matched to a gene. This CDR3 is built from 13 residues. Germline V CDR1 and CDR2: KGHDR, SFDVKD. CDR3 region: CAIQQTGRYEQYF. DNA of the CDR3: TGTGCCATACAACAGACAGGGCGGTACGAGCAGTACTTC.

The chain recombines TRBV6-1 with TRBJ2-7; 9 nucleotides align to TRBD2. The CDR3 length is 13 residues. J gave up 3 bases and V 8 bases, and 5 bases lay outside the gene matches. CDR1 is MNHNS and CDR2 is SASEGT in the germline V gene. CDR3 nucleotide sequence: TGTGCCAGCGGCCAGCGGGAGGACTACGAGCAGTACTTC. Translating gives CASGQREDYEQYF.

The gene calls are TRBV9 and TRBJ2-5; D might be TRBD1 or TRBD2, each matching 5 bases. The last part of the DNA fits TRBJ2-7 better; the J call may be wrong. Germline V gene sequence: CDR1 SGDLS, CDR2 YYNGEE. This CDR3 has 14 amino acids. The CDR3 sequence: CASSPLFGDHEQYF. The CDR3 coding sequence is TGTGCCAGCAGCCCCCTTTTCGGGGACCACGAGCAGTACTTC.

The table lists this clonotype with a count of one. The chain links TRBV4-1 to TRBJ2-7, with 7 bases fitting TRBD2. This CDR3 spans 14 amino acids. In germline, CDR1 is MGHRA, CDR2 YSYEKL. With V trimmed by 5 bases and J by 1 base, 5 bases remained unmatched. CDR3 DNA sequence: TGCGCCAGCAGCGCCCAGCGGGGTTCCTACGAGCAGTACTTC. This codes for CASSAQRGSYEQYF.

The V and J genes are TRBV7-8 and TRBJ2-3; D may match TRBD1 or TRBD2 (6 bases each). V was pared by 0 bases and J by 6 bases, with 16 bases between. The germline V gene has CDR1 SGHVS and CDR2 FQNEAQ. This CDR3 has 16 amino acids. CDR3 sequence reads: CASSLAASAQGDTQYF. Here the CDR3 DNA reads TGTGCCAGCAGCTTAGCGGCTAGCGCTCAGGGGGATACGCAGTATTTT.

A word on this clonotype: Relative to the germline gene, one junction end is altered; a read error may explain this. The chain employs TRBV7-8 and TRBJ2-4; D perhaps matches TRBD2 (5 bases). TRBJ2-5 explains the end of the DNA better; the J call may be wrong. CDR1 is SGHVS and CDR2 is FQNEAQ in the germline V gene. The CDR3 has 12 amino acids. CDR3: CVSSLLGETQYF. The DNA for the CDR3 is TGTGTCAGCAGCTTACTAGGGGAGACCCAGTACTTC.

This clonotype was counted a few times. The chain joins TRBV7-8 to TRBJ2-3; D not resolved. V was trimmed by 0 bases and J by 6 bases, leaving 7 bases between them. The length of the CDR3 is 13 residues. The germline V gene has CDR1 SGHVS and CDR2 FQNEAQ. Written as DNA, the CDR3 is TGTGCCAGCAGCTTAGCGCGCTGGGATACGCAGTATTTT. Translated: CASSLARWDTQYF.

This clonotype showed up many times. This chain joins TRBV29-1 and TRBJ2-1; TRBD1 or TRBD2 may be the D gene (7 bases each). V shed 7 bases and J shed 0 bases, with 37 bases lying between them. This CDR3 has 22 amino acids. Germline V gives CDR1 SQVTM, CDR2 ANQGSEA. The CDR3 nucleotides read TGCAGCGCCAACAGGGGCGATACAGCGGGATCATTTTTACAGTCCTCCTACAATGAGCAGTTCTTC. It translates to CSANRGDTAGSFLQSSYNEQFF.

The chain recombines TRBV28 with TRBJ2-1, with D possibly TRBD2 on 6 matching bases. This CDR3 region has 15 residues. The germline CDR1 and CDR2 sequences are MDHEN and SYDVKM. Trimming left V 3 bases short and J 5 bases short, with 14 bases between. DNA of the CDR3: TGTGCCAGCAGTTTGGCGGGGCTGGCGAACAATGAGCAGTTCTTC. Protein product: CASSLAGLANNEQFF.

With regard to this clonotype: The junction departs from the called germline gene at one end, perhaps through a read error. The gene calls are TRBV7-2 and TRBJ2-5; 12 nucleotides match TRBD2. The DNA end is more similar to TRBJ2-7, so the J call may be wrong. The CDR3 extends over 19 amino acids. The germline CDR1 and CDR2 sequences are SGHTA and FQGNSA. CDR3 amino acids: CVSSITSGRSESYSYEQYF. The CDR3 DNA follows: TGTGTCAGCAGCATTACTAGCGGGAGGAGCGAATCTTACTCCTACGAGCAGTACTTC.

V and J are TRBV29-1 and TRBJ2-5; TRBD1 or TRBD2 may be the D gene (5 bases each). The tail of the sequence fits TRBJ2-7 better, so the J call may be wrong. Germline V gene data show CDR1 as SQVTM and CDR2 as ANQGSEA. The CDR3 has 13 residues. CDR3 coding DNA: TGCAGCGCCCTAACCGGGACCTCTCGCGAGCAGTACTTC. The encoded protein is CSALTGTSREQYF.

The table lists this clonotype with many counts. The chain uses TRBV12-3 or TRBV12-4 and TRBJ2-3; the D gene is possibly TRBD1 (6 bases). This CDR3 region has 14 residues. Trimming stripped 5 bases from V and 4 bases from J, with 13 bases between. CDR3 in DNA: TGTGCCAGCAGTCCCGAACAGGGACCAGATACGCAGTATTTT. It codes for CASSPEQGPDTQYF.

A note on this clonotype: One end of the junction does not line up with germline, which may come from a read error. The chain joins TRBV6-1 to TRBJ2-5, with TRBD1 matching over 9 bases. From germline, CDR1 is MNHNS and CDR2 SASEGT. This CDR3 is built from 13 residues. CDR3 sequence reads: CASRDRGEETQYF. As DNA, the CDR3 is TGTGCCAGCCGTGACAGGGGGGAAGAGACCCAGTACTTC.

V gene TRBV6-6 combines with J gene TRBJ2-1, with TRBD1 identical over 8 bases. Germline CDR1 is MNHNY and CDR2 is SVGAGI (reference sequence). The CDR3 covers 13 residues. Trimming at V came to 4 bases and at J to 10 bases, leaving 6 bases not matched to a gene. This chain's CDR3 is CASSSTGGNEQFF. CDR3 DNA sequence: TGTGCCAGCAGTTCTACAGGGGGGAACGAGCAGTTCTTC.